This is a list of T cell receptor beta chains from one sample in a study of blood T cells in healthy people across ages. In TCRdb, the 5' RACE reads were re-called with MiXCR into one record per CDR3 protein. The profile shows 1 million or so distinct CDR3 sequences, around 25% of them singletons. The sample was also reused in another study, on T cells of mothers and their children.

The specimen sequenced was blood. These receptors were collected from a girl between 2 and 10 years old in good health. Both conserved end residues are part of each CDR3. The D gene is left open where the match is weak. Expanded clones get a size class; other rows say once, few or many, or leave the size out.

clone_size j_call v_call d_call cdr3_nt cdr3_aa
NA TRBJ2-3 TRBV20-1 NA TGCAGTGCTAGTACAGGGTCAACTAGCACAGATACGCAGTATTTT CSASTGSTSTDTQYF
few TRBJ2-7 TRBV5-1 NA TGCGCCAGCAGCGGACAGATTGACGAGCAGTACTTC CASSGQIDEQYF
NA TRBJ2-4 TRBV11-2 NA TGTGCCAGCAGCTTAAGTCTATTAGCCAAAAACATTCAGTACTTC CASSLSLLAKNIQYF
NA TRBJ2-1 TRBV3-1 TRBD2 TGTGCCAGCAGCCAATGGGTGACTAGCGGGGGGTACAATGAGCAGTTCTTC CASSQWVTSGGYNEQFF
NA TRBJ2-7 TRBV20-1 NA TGCAGTGCTAGAGAGGGGGGAACCTACGAGCAGTACTTC CSAREGGTYEQYF
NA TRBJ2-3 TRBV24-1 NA TGTGCCACCGGGCCTGCAAGCACAGATACGCAGTATTTT CATGPASTDTQYF
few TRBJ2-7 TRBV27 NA TGTGCCACACGGGGTATGGATTACGAGCAGTACTTC CATRGMDYEQYF
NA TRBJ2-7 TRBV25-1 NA TGTGCCAGCAGTGGATCGGGCATGGGTTCCTACGAGCAGTACTTC CASSGSGMGSYEQYF
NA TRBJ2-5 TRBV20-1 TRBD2 TGCAGTGCTAAGACTAGCGGGGGCCAAGAGGCCCAGTACTTC CSAKTSGGQEAQYF
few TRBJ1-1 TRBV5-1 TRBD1 TGCGCCAGCAGCTCACAGGGGGGATCGAACACTGAAGCTTTCTTT CASSSQGGSNTEAFF
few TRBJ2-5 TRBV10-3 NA TGTGCCATCAGTCCGGGACCGGAGACCCAGTACTTC CAISPGPETQYF
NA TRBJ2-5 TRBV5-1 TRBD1 TGCGCCAGCAGCCTTCTTCTAGCCGGGACAGAAAAAGAGACCCAGTACTTC CASSLLLAGTEKETQYF
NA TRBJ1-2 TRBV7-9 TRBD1 TGTGCCAGCAGCTCCACGGACAGGCATCCCAATGGCTACACCTTC CASSSTDRHPNGYTF